The entry below describes one TCR beta chain. This clonotype was detected many times. It has no known antigen specificity. There are no base qualities to consult, and no much larger clone falls within one base. This specimen belongs to a study of T-cell reconstitution after alpha-beta-depleted transplantation in children (dated by TCRdb to the mid-2010s). Broadly, across the study: The study quantitatively tracked T-cell immune reconstitution after TCRalphabeta/CD19-depleted allogeneic hematopoietic cell transplantation in children using TCR repertoire profiling. The investigation overall reported the following: Over the following months the frequencies of hyperexpanded clones went down, and after one year T-cell counts and TCRbeta diversity were mostly credited to newly produced T cells. About two months after transplant, the apparently early recovery of alphabetaT-cell counts reportedly depended on just several hundred clones that had expanded rapidly and came from non-depleted graft cells. In some patients, the high TCRbeta diversity seen at day 60 was put down to recipient T cells and intrathymic progenitors that had survived conditioning.

Receptors were amplified or captured by PCR. Reads for this sample came from an Illumina HiSeq 2500. Molecular barcoding was employed in the preparation of TCR libraries, with unique molecular identifiers being used to normalize TCRbeta repertoire quantification. TCRdb's own reprocessing of the public reads used fastp at Q25 and MiXCR and kept productive beta chains. Every CDR3 protein is listed once, alongside the most common genes and DNA of its rows. This sample comprises roughly 200,000 distinct CDR3 sequences, around 9.2% of them detected only once. The ten most abundant clones make up 35% of the sample. Reading the label with the study, this specimen's treatment or condition is: allogeneic hematopoietic cell transplantation with graft depleted of TCRalphabeta T cells and CD19 B cells. The transplant recipients were children given TCRalphabeta/CD19-depleted allogeneic hematopoietic cell grafts.

From a lookup of the germline V gene, CDR1 and CDR2 are SGHTA and FQGNSA. The CDR3, cysteine through phenylalanine, is 15 amino acids long. Left in the record is the CDR3 DNA by itself, 45 bases read in frame from the first base. V is pruned by 2 bases and J by 0 bases, leaving 4 bases of the junction without a gene match. This chain joins TRBV7-2 to TRBJ2-7, and 7 junctional nucleotides match TRBD2. The origin of this receptor is a male patient between 2 and 9 years old who had a stem cell transplant for acute myeloid leukemia, so the T cells may come from the graft donor. The sequencing used PBMCs, mostly from graft donor cells, collected 360 days after TCRalphabeta/CD19-depleted stem cell transplant. In nucleotide form, the sequence is TGTGCCAGCAGCTTACAGGGAGGGACCTCCTACGAGCAGTACTTC. Translated, this gives CASSLQGGTSYEQYF.